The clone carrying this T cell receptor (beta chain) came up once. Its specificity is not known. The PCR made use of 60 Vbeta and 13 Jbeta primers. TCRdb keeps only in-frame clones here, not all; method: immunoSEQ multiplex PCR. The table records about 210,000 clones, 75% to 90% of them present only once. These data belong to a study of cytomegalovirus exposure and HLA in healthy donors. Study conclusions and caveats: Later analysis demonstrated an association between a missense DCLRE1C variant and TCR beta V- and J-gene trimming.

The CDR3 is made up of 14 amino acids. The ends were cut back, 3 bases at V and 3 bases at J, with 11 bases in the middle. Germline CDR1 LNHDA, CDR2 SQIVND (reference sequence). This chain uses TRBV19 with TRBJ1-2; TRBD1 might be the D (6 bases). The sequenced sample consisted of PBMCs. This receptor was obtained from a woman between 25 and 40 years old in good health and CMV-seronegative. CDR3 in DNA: TGTGCCAGTAGTATCGGGGGGGGCCACTATGGCTACACCTTC. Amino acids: CASSIGGGHYGYTF.